Listed below are T cell receptor beta chains from one sample, sequenced in a study of blood T cell repertoires in COVID-19. The protocol was immunoSEQ multiplex PCR, while the TCRdb copy is restricted to in-frame clones and leaves out a portion. The sample shows 200,000 to 250,000 clones, 85% to 90% of them seen only once. The sample was peripheral blood. All receptors come from a man between 60 and 75 years old with acute or convalescent COVID-19. The CDR3 runs from the conserved cysteine through the conserved F or W. A D gene is named only where the DNA matches it firmly. The listing skips clone size in some rows; elsewhere it reads once, few, many or a size class.

TRBJ2-1 | TRBV6-5 | . | TRBD1 | TGTGCCAGCAGTTACTCGGGTGACAGGGCCTACAATGAGCAGTTCTTC | CASSYSGDRAYNEQFF
TRBJ1-6 | TRBV18 | . | TRBD1 | TGTGCCAGCTCGACAGGACAGGGGCAATATAATTCACCCCTCCACTTT | CASSTGQGQYNSPLHF
TRBJ1-3 | TRBV28 | . | TRBD1 | TGTGCCAGCAGTCCCACGGCGGGACAGGGGTCTGGAAACACCATATATTTT | CASSPTAGQGSGNTIYF
TRBJ2-2 | TRBV28 | once | TRBD2 | TGTGCCAGCAGTTTATCAACTAGCGGAGGCACCGGGGAGCTGTTTTTT | CASSLSTSGGTGELFF
TRBJ1-4 | TRBV28 | . | TRBD1 | TGTGGCACAGGGGTTAACACTAATGAAAAACTGTTTTTT | CGTGVNTNEKLFF
TRBJ1-3 | TRBV28 | once | . | TGTGCCAGCAGTTTTGAGGGACACTCTGGAAACACCATATATTTT | CASSFEGHSGNTIYF
TRBJ1-2 | TRBV19 | . | . | TGTGCCAGTAGTACACGGCGCAGGGCCAACTATGGCTACACCTTC | CASSTRRRANYGYTF
TRBJ1-3 | TRBV15 | . | . | TGTGCCACCAGCAGAGATCCGGGGAATGGAAACACCATATATTTT | CATSRDPGNGNTIYF
TRBJ1-1 | TRBV5-1 | . | TRBD1 | TGCGCCAGCAGTGAAGAGGGGGCGAGGACCACTGAAGCTTTCTTT | CASSEEGARTTEAFF
TRBJ1-2 | TRBV5-6 | . | . | TGTGCCAGCAGCTCTGGGGGCAGGGGCGGCTACACCTTC | CASSSGGRGGYTF
TRBJ1-2 | TRBV28 | . | TRBD1 | TGTGCCAGCAGTTTGATGGACAGGGGGGGGTATGGCTACACCTTC | CASSLMDRGGYGYTF
TRBJ1-2 | TRBV5-5 | . | . | TGTGCCAGCAGCTTGGAACAGGCTTCCAACTATGGCTACACCTTC | CASSLEQASNYGYTF
TRBJ1-5 | TRBV6-5 | few | . | TGTGCCAGCAGTCCGACACCTGATAGCAATCAGCCCCAGCATTTT | CASSPTPDSNQPQHF
TRBJ1-1 | TRBV6-5 | . | TRBD1 | TGTGCCAGCAGTTACAGTAACAGGGGGAATGAAGCTTTCTTT | CASSYSNRGNEAFF
TRBJ2-7 | TRBV19 | once | . | TGTGCCACCTCTTCCTTGGGCAGGGGCTACGAGCAGTACTTC | CATSSLGRGYEQYF
TRBJ1-5 | TRBV6-5 | . | . | TGTGCCAGCAGCTCTCCAGGGGCCAATCAGCCCCAGCATTTT | CASSSPGANQPQHF
TRBJ2-7 | TRBV29-1 | . | TRBD1 | TGCAGCGTTGAAGACGGAGACAGGGTAACCTACGAGCAGTACTTC | CSVEDGDRVTYEQYF
TRBJ2-7 | TRBV5-1 | . | . | TGCGCCAGCAGCCCAGAAAACAGGGAGAGGCAGTACTTC | CASSPENRERQYF
TRBJ2-1 | TRBV28 | . | TRBD1 | TGTGCCAGCGGTACAGGGGCTCTCAATGAGCAGTTCTTC | CASGTGALNEQFF
TRBJ2-5 | TRBV6-6 | . | . | TGTGCCAGCAGTTATGAGGAACTCCGGGAGACCCAGTACTTC | CASSYEELRETQYF